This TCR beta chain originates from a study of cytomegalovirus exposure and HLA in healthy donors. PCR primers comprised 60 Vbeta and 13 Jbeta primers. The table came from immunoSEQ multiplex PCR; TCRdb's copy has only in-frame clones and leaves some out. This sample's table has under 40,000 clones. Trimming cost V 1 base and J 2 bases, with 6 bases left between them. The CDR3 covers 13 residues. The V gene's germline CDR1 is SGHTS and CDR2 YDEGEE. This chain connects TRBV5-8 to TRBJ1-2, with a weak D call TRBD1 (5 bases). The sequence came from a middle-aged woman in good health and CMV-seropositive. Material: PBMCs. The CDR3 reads CASSLQGNYGYTF. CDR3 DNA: TGTGCCAGCAGCTTGCAGGGAAACTATGGCTACACCTTC.